The 13 T cell receptor beta chains in this list originate from one sample, sequenced in a study of blood T cell repertoires in COVID-19. Only in-frame clones appear in the TCRdb table, and some are missing; sequencing was by immunoSEQ multiplex PCR. Of approximately 98,000 clones listed, about 84% are singletons. Material for sequencing was peripheral blood. These receptors came from a woman older than 75 with acute or convalescent COVID-19.

In regard to this clone: This sample includes further DNA sequences coding for the same CDR3. The chain joins TRBV2 to TRBJ2-3; no firm D call. From germline, CDR1 is SNHLY and CDR2 FYNNEI. CDR3 size: 11 residues. V shed 5 bases and J shed 3 bases, with 3 bases lying between them. For the CDR3, the DNA is TGTGCCAGCAGTCTAACAGATACGCAGTATTTT. This gives the protein CASSLTDTQYF.

This chain links TRBV6-2 or TRBV6-3 with TRBJ2-1; D is uncertain. The CDR3 extends over 13 amino acids. Per the germline V gene, CDR1 is MNHEY and CDR2 is SVGEGT. V lost 2 bases, J lost 3 bases, and 5 bases lay in between. The CDR3: CASSYRVYNEQFF. The CDR3 nucleotides are TGTGCCAGCAGTTACCGGGTCTACAATGAGCAGTTCTTC.

V gene TRBV14 combines with J gene TRBJ1-3; D is unclear. The CDR3 extends over 13 amino acids. The germline V gene encodes CDR1 SGHDN and CDR2 FVKESK. Trimming took 4 bases from V and 1 from J, leaving 5 bases between them. Written as DNA, the CDR3 is TGTGCCAGCAGCCTCCCGTCTGGAAACACCATATATTTT. This gives the protein CASSLPSGNTIYF.

This clone was found once. The chain is built from TRBV3-1 (or the pseudogene TRBV3-2) and TRBJ2-7, with 8 bases matching TRBD1. Trimming removed 4 bases from V and 3 bases from J; junction bases left unmatched: 5. The CDR3 consists of 14 residues. Per germline, CDR1 LGHDT and CDR2 YNNKEL (reference sequence). The CDR3 reads CASSRQGSSYEQYF. Here the CDR3 DNA reads TGTGCCAGCAGCCGACAGGGGTCAAGCTACGAGCAGTACTTC.

Note on this clone: The sample carries other DNA sequences with the same CDR3. The rearrangement joins TRBV5-1 to TRBJ1-2; D may be TRBD1 (5 bases). Germline lookup yields CDR1 SGHRS and CDR2 YFSETQ. The CDR3 sequence is 13 residues long. V lost 0 bases and J 2 bases, leaving 5 bases between the germline ends. The CDR3 spells CASSLGQNYGYTF. The CDR3 region has the DNA TGCGCCAGCAGCTTGGGACAGAACTATGGCTACACCTTC.

The chain has TRBV19 and TRBJ2-2; D unclear. The CDR3 has 16 residues. Germline V gives CDR1 LNHDA, CDR2 SQIVND (reference sequence). V lost 4 bases and J lost 0, with 12 bases in between. The DNA of the CDR3 is TGTGCCAGTAGTACCCCCTTGACAACGAACACCGGGGAGCTGTTTTTT. Its protein is CASSTPLTTNTGELFF.

The chain recombines TRBV5-1 with TRBJ2-1, with D unresolved. This CDR3 is built from 16 residues. CDR1 SGHRS and CDR2 YFSETQ come from the germline V gene. The V and J ends lost 1 base and 9 bases respectively, with 20 bases between them. CDR3 sequence: CASSLTVIAQVGEQFF. CDR3 bases: TGCGCCAGCAGCTTGACTGTAATAGCTCAAGTGGGTGAGCAGTTCTTC.

The CDR3 sequence is CASSPPWENYGYTF. The CDR3 region has the DNA TGTGCCAGCTCACCACCGTGGGAGAACTATGGCTACACCTTC. The chain combines TRBV18 with TRBJ1-2; no reliable D call. V lost 0 bases, J lost 2 bases, and 7 bases lay in between. Looked up from germline, CDR1 is KGHSH and CDR2 is LQKENI. This CDR3 is built from 14 residues.

The rearrangement uses TRBV5-1 and TRBJ1-1; D not certain. The germline gives CDR1 SGHRS, CDR2 YFSETQ. Trimming left V 4 bases short and J 4 bases short, with 14 bases between. The CDR3 consists of 14 residues. The CDR3 DNA reads as TGCGCCAGCAGCCCCCGTGCGGCGGGCACTGAAGCTTTCTTT. It codes for CASSPRAAGTEAFF.

V usage is TRBV12-3 or TRBV12-4 and J usage is TRBJ2-1; D gene uncertain. The V gene lost 3 bases and the J gene lost 8 bases, with 5 bases spanning the gap. The length of the CDR3 is 11 residues. The CDR3 protein is CASSFFYEQFF. Written as DNA, the CDR3 is TGTGCCAGCAGTTTTTTCTATGAGCAGTTCTTC.

This chain uses TRBV3-1 (or the pseudogene TRBV3-2) with TRBJ2-1, with 7 positions matching TRBD2. V lost 4 bases, J lost 2 bases, and 5 bases stayed unmatched. The length of the CDR3 is 15 residues. The V gene's germline CDR1 is LGHDT and CDR2 YNNKEL (reference sequence). The CDR3 region is CASSPLAGAYNEQFF. The CDR3 DNA sequence: TGTGCCAGCAGCCCGCTGGCGGGGGCCTACAATGAGCAGTTCTTC.

The chain employs TRBV5-4 and TRBJ2-7, with D perhaps matching TRBD1 (6 bases). The germline V gene has CDR1 SGHNT and CDR2 YYREEE (reference sequence). The CDR3 has 13 amino acids. V lost 4 bases and J lost 4, with 12 bases in between. CDR3 loop: CASSSDQGYEQYV. DNA of the CDR3: TGTGCCAGCAGCAGCGACCAGGGGTACGAGCAGTACGTC.

V usage is TRBV6-2 or TRBV6-3 and J usage is TRBJ2-7; perhaps TRBD2 as D (5 bases). Germline lookup yields CDR1 MNHEY and CDR2 SVGEGT. The CDR3 loop spans 13 amino acids. V dropped 5 bases and J dropped 3 bases, with 11 bases sitting between them. The CDR3 loop reads CASSPGSGYEQYF. The DNA of the CDR3 is TGTGCCAGCAGTCCGGGGTCGGGCTACGAGCAGTACTTC.